These 5 T cell receptor beta chains originate from one sample sequenced in a study of technical replicates of blood from a few donors. Libraries were prepared by immunoSEQ multiplex PCR; TCRdb keeps only in-frame clonotypes and omits some of them. The data hold under 100,000 clones, with about 94% observed a single time. Sequenced material: T cells isolated from PBMCs. The origin of the receptors is a human donor in good health.

The chain uses TRBV5-1 and TRBJ2-1; TRBD2 matches 7 bases. Looked up from germline, CDR1 is SGHRS and CDR2 is YFSETQ. The CDR3 contains 16 residues. The V and J ends lost 4 bases and 1 base, in that order; junction bases with no gene match: 8. The CDR3 bases are TGCGCCAGCAGCCCTGACTCAGCGGGGTCCTACAATGAGCAGTTCTTC. This sequence encodes CASSPDSAGSYNEQFF.

The chain joins TRBV27 to TRBJ1-6; tentative D call: TRBD1 (5 bases). Trimming took 2 bases from V and 2 from J, leaving 13 bases between them. CDR1 is MNHEY and CDR2 is SMNVEV in the germline V gene (reference sequence). The CDR3 runs 17 residues. Here the CDR3 reads CASSLRGRAAYNSPLHF. In DNA form, the CDR3 reads TGTGCCAGCAGTTTAAGGGGCAGGGCCGCCTATAATTCACCCCTCCACTTT.

V is TRBV7-9 and J is TRBJ2-2, with 9 bases aligning to TRBD1. The CDR3 is 16 amino acids. Germline V lookup: CDR1 SEHNR, CDR2 FQNEAQ (reference sequence). V gave up 7 bases and J gave up 6 bases; unmatched junction bases: 12. The DNA for the CDR3 is TGTGCCAGCATCACTCCTACAGGGGGCCTCTCCGGGGAGCTGTTTTTT. Amino acid sequence: CASITPTGGLSGELFF. Filled out from reference TRBV7-9 and TRBJ2-2, the complete variable domain reads DTGVSQNPRHKITKRGQNVTFRCDPISEHNRLYWYRQTLGQGPEFLTYFQNEAQLEKSRLLSDRFSAERPKGSFSTLEIQRTEQGDSAMYLCASITPTGGLSGELFFGEGSRLTVL.

The chain links TRBV5-1 to TRBJ2-7; weak D call: TRBD1 (6 bases). V was shortened by 1 base and J by 0 bases, with 14 bases between the two germline ends. This CDR3 contains 16 residues. Germline V gene sequence: CDR1 SGHRS, CDR2 YFSETQ. CDR3 in amino acids: CASSLFVLDSSYEQYF. The CDR3 DNA is TGCGCCAGCAGCTTGTTTGTTCTGGACAGCTCCTACGAGCAGTACTTC.

This rearrangement joins TRBV6-5 to TRBJ2-4, with 9 bases fitting TRBD1. CDR1 and CDR2 from the germline V gene are MNHEY and SVGAGI. The CDR3 extends over 12 amino acids. The J segment lost 6 bases and the V segment lost 10 bases, leaving 4 bases of the junction unmatched. CDR3 in amino acids: CATRDRVNIQYF. In nucleotides, the CDR3 is TGTGCCACCCGGGACAGGGTAAACATTCAGTACTTC.